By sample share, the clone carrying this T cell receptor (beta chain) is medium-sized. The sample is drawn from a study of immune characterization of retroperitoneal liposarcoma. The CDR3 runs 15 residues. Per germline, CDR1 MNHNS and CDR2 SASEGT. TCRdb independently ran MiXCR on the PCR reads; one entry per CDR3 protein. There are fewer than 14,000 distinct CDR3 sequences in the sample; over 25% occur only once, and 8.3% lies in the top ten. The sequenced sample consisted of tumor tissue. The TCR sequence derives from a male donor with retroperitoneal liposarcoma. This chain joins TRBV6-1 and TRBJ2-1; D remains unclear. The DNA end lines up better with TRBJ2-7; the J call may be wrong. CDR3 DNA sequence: TGTGCCAGCAGTGAAGCGCTAACAGTCGCCTACGAGCAGTACTTC. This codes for CASSEALTVAYEQYF.